The 27 T cell receptor beta chains given below trace back to one sample, sequenced in a study of T cell clonality in common variable immunodeficiency. Sequencing used immunoSEQ multiplex PCR; TCRdb keeps in-frame clones, though not all of them. The specimen gives tens of thousands of clones without singletons; the ten biggest hold 1.5% to 2%. Sequencing was carried out using peripheral blood mononuclear cells. The receptors here all came from a person aged 18 to 75 in good health.

This clone showed up many times. With the read ending 3 residues before the CDR3 end, the germline J gene is used to fill in that end. V and J are TRBV10-3 and TRBJ2-7, with 12 bases lining up with TRBD2. V was pared by 3 bases and J by 3 bases, with 6 bases of the junction left unmatched. CDR1 is ENHRY and CDR2 is SYGVKD in the germline V gene. This CDR3 is built from 16 residues. This chain's CDR3 is CAISDSRTSGNYEQYF. The covered CDR3 bases are TGTGCCATCAGTGACTCCCGGACTAGCGGGAACTACGAG.

This clone was found many times. The sequenced CDR3 bases are TGTGCCAGCAGATTGGGACTAGCGGACTACAATGAG. Translated: CASRLGLADYNE. The full-length CDR3 reads as CASRLGLADYNEQFF. V usage is TRBV7-8 and J usage is TRBJ2-1; 11 positions agree with TRBD2. Read coverage stops 3 residues before the CDR3 terminus; the germline J gene supplies the remainder. The V gene end was trimmed by 6 bases and the J gene end by 3 bases; junction bases not matched to a gene: 4. This CDR3 has 15 amino acids. The germline gives CDR1 SGHVS, CDR2 FQNEAQ.

The table lists this clone with many counts. The CDR3 end lies 3 residues beyond the end of the read and is filled in from the germline J gene. This sequence joins TRBV20-1 and TRBJ1-1; D may be TRBD1 (5 bases). Germline V lookup: CDR1 DFQATT, CDR2 SNEGSKA (reference sequence). CDR3 length: 10 residues. The CDR3 bases that were read are TGCAGTGCTAGATCAGGGTAT. Protein: CSARSGY. The complete CDR3 reads CSARSGYAFF.

This clone occurred many times. The read ends 3 residues shy of where the CDR3 ends; the end is completed using the germline J gene. The chain joins TRBV29-1 to TRBJ2-1; the match to TRBD1 covers 9 bases. The CDR3 contains 11 residues. From germline, CDR1 is SQVTM and CDR2 ANQGSEA. Unmatched junction bases numbered 3, after V lost 6 bases and J lost 9 bases. Incomplete CDR3 DNA: TGCAGCGTGGGACAGGGACTTGAG. Translating gives CSVGQGLE. The CDR3 in its entirety is CSVGQGLEQFF.

This clone has at least ten counts. The read stops 3 residues short of the end of the CDR3; the missing end is completed from the germline J gene. The rearrangement links TRBV11-2 to TRBJ2-7, with D tentatively TRBD1 (6 bases). CDR1 is SGHAT and CDR2 is FQNNGV in the germline V gene. The CDR3 is 14 amino acids. Trimming took off 6 bases at V and 5 bases at J, with 17 bases between the two ends. The CDR3 region is CASRSGTQRDEQYF. Partial CDR3 DNA: TGTGCCAGCAGATCCGGGACACAACGAGACGAG. Full variable domain (missing parts from reference TRBV11-2 and TRBJ2-7): EAGVAQSPRYKIIEKRQSVAFWCNPISGHATLYWYQQILGQGPKLLIQFQNNGVVDDSQLPKDRFSAERLKGVDSTLKIQPAKLEDSAVYLCASRSGTQRDEQYFGPGTRLTVT.

This clone showed up many times. The CDR3 end falls 3 residues outside the read, so it is completed with the germline J gene. The J gene is TRBJ2-3, the V gene TRBV20-1, with TRBD2 matching 12 bases. Germline lookup yields CDR1 DFQATT and CDR2 SNEGSKA (reference sequence). Germline trimming cut 5 bases from V and 5 bases from J; bases unmatched to any gene: 2. The CDR3 runs 13 residues. CDR3 amino acids: CSAPGLAGDTQYF. Partial CDR3 DNA: TGCAGTGCTCCGGGACTAGCGGGAGATACG.

This clone was counted many times. The read stops 3 residues short of the end of the CDR3; the missing end is completed from the germline J gene. The chain is built from TRBV6-1 and TRBJ2-1; D might be TRBD1 (6 bases). Trimming removed 3 bases from V and 3 bases from J, with 12 bases in between. The CDR3 covers 15 residues. CDR1 is MNHNS and CDR2 is SASEGT in the germline V gene. The CDR3 DNA, read in part, is TGTGCCAGCAGTGAGACCCAGGGGAGCTACAATGAG. Its protein product is CASSETQGSYNE. The CDR3, in full, reads CASSETQGSYNEQFF.

This clone was seen ten or more times. The observed sequence ends 3 residues before the CDR3 terminus, with the missing tail filled in from the germline J gene. The chain carries TRBV20-1 and TRBJ2-1; D is uncertain. The CDR3 is 13 amino acids. V shed 4 bases and J shed 8 bases, with 15 bases lying between them. From germline, CDR1 is DFQATT and CDR2 SNEGSKA (reference sequence). The sequenced part of the CDR3 DNA is TGCAGTGCTACAGTTCCAGCGCTCCATGAG. This sequence encodes CSATVPALHE. The CDR3 as a whole reads CSATVPALHEQFF.

This clone has at least ten counts. The CDR3 extends 3 residues past the end of the read, so its final part is completed from the germline J gene. This rearrangement joins TRBV12-3 or TRBV12-4 to TRBJ2-3, with 9 bases identical to TRBD2. V lost 3 bases and J lost 0; bases outside the gene matches: 10. The CDR3 is made up of 18 amino acids. The CDR3 is CASSLGTSSYSSTDTQYF. The covered CDR3 bases are TGTGCCAGCAGTTTGGGGACTAGCTCCTACTCTAGCACAGATACG.

This clone was counted at least ten times. The read ends 3 residues shy of where the CDR3 ends; the end is completed using the germline J gene. The chain combines TRBV2 with TRBJ2-3; D remains unclear. Trimming cost V 7 bases and J 8 bases, with 16 bases left between them. This CDR3 has 13 amino acids. Germline CDR1 and CDR2: SNHLY and FYNNEI. CDR3 bases read: TGTGCCAGCAAGCGACCTATGTATGTTACG. It codes for CASKRPMYVT. The full CDR3 sequence reads CASKRPMYVTQYF.

The table lists this clone with many counts. The CDR3 end falls 3 residues outside the read, so it is completed with the germline J gene. The J gene is TRBJ2-1, the V gene TRBV7-6, with 12 bases lining up with TRBD2. Germline V lookup: CDR1 SGHVS, CDR2 FNYEAQ. This CDR3 contains 17 residues. J was trimmed by 7 bases and V by 2 bases; bases with no gene match: 9. The CDR3 region is CASSLFETSGRGNEQFF. Partial CDR3 DNA: TGTGCCAGCAGCTTATTTGAGACTAGCGGGAGAGGGAATGAG.

This clone was recorded a few times. The junction shows a germline mismatch at one end, possibly a read error. The read terminates 3 residues ahead of where the CDR3 ends, so the germline J gene completes it. The chain has TRBV7-8 and TRBJ1-3, with a weak D call TRBD1 (6 bases). This CDR3 is 14 amino acids long. The germline gives CDR1 SGHVS, CDR2 FQNEAQ. The CDR3 bases that were read are TGTGCCGGCAGATTAGCAGGGGCTGGAAACACC. It translates to CAGRLAGAGNT. The entire CDR3 sequence reads CAGRLAGAGNTIYF.

This clone has ten or more counts. The read ends 3 residues shy of where the CDR3 ends; the end is completed using the germline J gene. The chain recombines TRBV7-8 with TRBJ2-3; 8 bases match TRBD1. This CDR3 region has 17 residues. Germline CDR1 SGHVS, CDR2 FQNEAQ. The trim removed 5 bases at V and 0 bases at J, leaving 10 bases unmatched. CDR3 sequence: CASSPYPGQASTDTQYF. CDR3 DNA (partial): TGTGCCAGCAGCCCCTACCCGGGACAGGCGAGCACAGATACG.

Ten or more counts support this clone. The read comes to an end 3 residues before the CDR3 does, leaving the germline J gene to fill in the end. V is TRBV5-4 and J is TRBJ2-6; D gene uncertain. CDR1 is SGHNT, CDR2 YYREEE, per germline (reference sequence). The CDR3 extends over 14 amino acids. The V end lost 4 bases, the J end lost 0 bases, and 5 bases lay between the germline ends. CDR3 DNA (partial): TGTGCCAGCAGCCTTTTCTCTGGGGCCAACGTC. Its protein is CASSLFSGANV. The full CDR3 protein reads CASSLFSGANVLTF.

This clone was seen ten or more times. The CDR3 end falls 3 residues outside the read, so it is completed with the germline J gene. The chain combines TRBV30 with TRBJ2-1; 7 nucleotides align to TRBD2. The germline gives CDR1 GTSNPN, CDR2 SVGIG (reference sequence). V dropped 0 bases and J dropped 3; count of bases not matched to a gene: 5. The CDR3 runs 15 residues. Incomplete CDR3 DNA: TGTGCCTGGAGTGTTGGTGCGGGAGACTACAATGAG. This sequence encodes CAWSVGAGDYNE. The complete CDR3 sequence is CAWSVGAGDYNEQFF. Full variable domain (outside the CDR3, taken from reference TRBV30 and TRBJ2-1): SQTIHQWPATLVQPVGSPLSLECTVEGTSNPNLYWYRQAAGRGLQLLFYSVGIGQISSEVPQNLSASRPQDRQFILSSKKLLLSDSGFYLCAWSVGAGDYNEQFFGPGTRLTVL.

Regarding this clone: The read halts 3 residues ahead of the CDR3 end, with the missing end drawn from the germline J gene. V usage is TRBV5-1 and J usage is TRBJ2-1, with 9 bases that match TRBD2. Germline V gives CDR1 SGHRS, CDR2 YFSETQ. V lost 2 bases and J lost 8; bases outside the gene matches: 8. This CDR3 spans 15 amino acids. The part of the CDR3 DNA that was read is TGCGCCAGCAGCTTTCGCGGGAGGGCCGCAGATGAG. Translation: CASSFRGRAADE. The whole CDR3 protein is CASSFRGRAADEQFF.

This clone appeared many times. The CDR3 end is not reached by the read, which stops 3 residues before it; the germline J gene fills it in. The gene calls are TRBV5-1 and TRBJ1-4; possibly TRBD1 for D (5 bases). Trimming shortened V by 4 bases and J by 0 bases, and 10 bases separated the two germline ends. The CDR3 contains 15 residues. CDR1 and CDR2 (germline): SGHRS, YFSETQ. The DNA read from the CDR3 is TGCGCCAGCAGCGACAGCCCTGCAACTAATGAAAAA. Its protein product is CASSDSPATNEK. The CDR3 in its entirety is CASSDSPATNEKLFF.

Many counts were recorded for this clone. Read data end 3 residues before the CDR3 end; the end is taken from the germline J gene. The chain uses TRBV29-1 and TRBJ2-7; 8 bases are shared with TRBD2. This CDR3 has 15 residues. Germline CDR1 and CDR2: SQVTM and ANQGSEA. V lost 4 bases to trimming and J lost 0 bases; unmatched junction nucleotides: 8. CDR3 DNA (partial): TGCAGCGTTGTGTTTGGCGGGGGGAGCTCCTACGAG. Translating gives CSVVFGGGSSYE. The complete CDR3 reads CSVVFGGGSSYEQYF.

Many counts were recorded for this clone. The missing CDR3 end, 3 residues past where the read stops, is filled in from the germline J gene. The chain recombines TRBV19 with TRBJ2-1; TRBD1 is a possible D gene (6 bases). V lost 3 bases to trimming and J lost 5 bases, with 11 bases between them. The CDR3 sequence is 14 residues long. Germline V gene data show CDR1 as LNHDA and CDR2 as SQIVND (reference sequence). CDR3: CASSIRQANNEQFF. Partial CDR3 DNA: TGTGCCAGTAGTATCCGACAGGCCAACAATGAG.

This clone was seen repeatedly, ten times or more. The covered CDR3 bases are TGCAGTGCTGCACAGGGGGCTGGTAATTCACCC. Translation gives CSAAQGAGNSP. The complete CDR3 sequence is CSAAQGAGNSPLHF. The rearrangement links TRBV20-1 to TRBJ1-6, with TRBD1 identical over 9 bases. The read ends 3 residues before the CDR3 terminus; that terminus is restored from the germline J gene. Germline lookup yields CDR1 DFQATT and CDR2 SNEGSKA (reference sequence). The CDR3 is 14 residues long. V shed 5 bases and J 6 bases; nucleotides not matched to a gene: 5.

In this sample, this clone turned up many times. The read ends 3 residues shy of where the CDR3 ends; the end is completed using the germline J gene. This chain connects TRBV28 to TRBJ2-7; tentatively, D is TRBD2 (7 bases). Per germline, CDR1 MDHEN and CDR2 SYDVKM. The CDR3 has 15 amino acids. V was cut by 5 bases and J by 6 bases, with 20 bases left in between. The sequenced CDR3 bases are TGTGCCAGCAGTCCCGCGGGGGCGCAACCCGGCGAG. Its translation: CASSPAGAQPGE. The CDR3 as a whole reads CASSPAGAQPGEQYF. The entire variable domain, with the rest obtained from reference TRBV28 and TRBJ2-7, is as follows: DVKVTQSSRYLVKRTGEKVFLECVQDMDHENMFWYRQDPGLGLRLIYFSYDVKMKEKGDIPEGYSVSREKKERFSLILESASTNQTSMYLCASSPAGAQPGEQYFGPGTRLTVT.

This clone has ten or more counts. The read ends 3 residues shy of where the CDR3 ends; the end is completed using the germline J gene. V gene TRBV20-1 combines with J gene TRBJ2-1, with 11 bases that match TRBD2. Trimming at V came to 6 bases and at J to 8 bases, leaving 9 bases not matched to a gene. The CDR3 consists of 14 residues. Germline assignment: CDR1 DFQATT and CDR2 SNEGSKA (reference sequence). CDR3 DNA, as far as it was read: TGCAGTGCCCGTCCGACTAGCGGGAACTATGAG. Protein product: CSARPTSGNYE. The full-length CDR3 reads as CSARPTSGNYEQFF.

This clone was seen repeatedly, ten times or more. The read falls 3 residues short of the CDR3 end, and the missing part is taken from the germline J gene. The V call is TRBV5-1, the J call TRBJ2-1; a weak D match, TRBD1 (6 bases). Trimming took 0 bases from V and 6 from J, leaving 16 bases between them. Germline V lookup: CDR1 SGHRS, CDR2 YFSETQ. This CDR3 spans 16 amino acids. The CDR3 sequence: CASSLVGGGTSNEQFF. The covered CDR3 bases are TGCGCCAGCAGCTTGGTTGGGGGCGGAACTTCCAATGAG.

In its sample, this clone was seen many times. From the germline J gene comes the end of the CDR3, since the read stops 3 residues before it. This sequence joins TRBV12-5 and TRBJ2-3, with D perhaps being TRBD1 or TRBD2 (5 bases each). The CDR3 is made up of 15 amino acids. Between the trimmed V and J ends, which lost 3 bases and 3 bases, there was a span of 13 bases. CDR1 is LGHNT, CDR2 FRNRAP, per germline. CDR3 in amino acids: CASGFLRGETDTQYF. Incomplete CDR3 DNA: TGTGCTAGTGGTTTCCTCAGAGGGGAGACAGATACG.

This clone was counted many times. The sequence runs out 3 residues before the end of the CDR3; the remainder is reconstructed from the germline J gene. The J gene is TRBJ1-5, the V gene TRBV28, with unresolved D. V was trimmed by 3 bases and J by 7 bases, leaving 4 bases between them. From germline, CDR1 is MDHEN and CDR2 SYDVKM. The CDR3 consists of 11 residues. Incomplete CDR3 DNA: TGTGCCAGCAGTTTTCGGCAGCCC. Translation: CASSFRQP. The complete CDR3 reads CASSFRQPQHF.

This clone was picked up many times. Sequencing ends 3 residues short of the CDR3 end; the germline J gene provides the rest. This chain links TRBV12-3 or TRBV12-4 with TRBJ2-3, with 9 nucleotides matching TRBD2. CDR3 length: 17 residues. J lost 0 bases, V lost 6 bases, and 10 bases had no gene match. CDR3 DNA (partial): TGTGCCAGCAGGTTGGGACTAGCTAAGGGGAGCACAGATACG. Translating gives CASRLGLAKGSTDT. The complete CDR3 reads CASRLGLAKGSTDTQYF.

This clone was seen many times. CDR3 DNA (partial): TGCAGCGTTGAAAGACAGGGTTTGGGCACTGAA. This encodes CSVERQGLGTE. The whole CDR3 protein reads CSVERQGLGTEAFF. This chain links TRBV29-1 with TRBJ1-1, with 7 bases aligning to TRBD1. The read is 3 residues too short to cover the CDR3 end, so that end is filled in from the germline J gene. This CDR3 is built from 14 residues. Germline values: CDR1 SQVTM, CDR2 ANQGSEA. J lost 4 bases, V lost 2 bases, and 7 bases had no gene match.